Listed below are T cell receptor beta chains from one sample, sequenced in a study of blood T cell repertoires in COVID-19. The assay was immunoSEQ multiplex PCR, and TCRdb's table has in-frame clones only and misses some. The table has 75,000 to 90,000 clones, 60% to 80% seen once. The specimen was peripheral blood. The receptors come from a man in his 60s with COVID-19, enrolled during active disease. The CDR3 runs from the conserved cysteine through the conserved F or W. A D gene is named only where the DNA matches it firmly. Some rows mark clone size as missing; the rest say once, few, many or name a class of expanded clone.

TRBJ2-2 | . | . | TRBV6-2/TRBV6-3 | TGTGCCAGCAGCCCGACAGGGAACACCGGGGAGCTGTTTTTT | CASSPTGNTGELFF
TRBJ2-1 | . | TRBD1 | TRBV7-3 | TGTGCCAGCAGCGCCGGGACAGGGTTTTTTGAGCAGTTCTTC | CASSAGTGFFEQFF
TRBJ2-3 | few | . | TRBV25-1 | TGTGCCAGCAGACGGGGGTTAGATACGCAGTATTTT | CASRRGLDTQYF
TRBJ2-5 | . | TRBD2 | TRBV5-4 | TGTGCCAGCAGCTTGGAAGCGGGGGGACAAGAGACCCAGTACTTC | CASSLEAGGQETQYF
TRBJ2-7 | . | . | TRBV7-2 | TGTGCCAGCAGCTTCACGCCAGGGCCCTACGAGCAGTACTTC | CASSFTPGPYEQYF
TRBJ2-1 | . | TRBD1 | TRBV29-1 | TGCAGCGTTGGGACAGGGGTCGATGAGCAGTTCTTC | CSVGTGVDEQFF
TRBJ2-3 | . | TRBD2 | TRBV18 | TGTGCCAGCTCATCCGGACTAGCGGGGGGCCCCCTTCTCGGCACAGATACGCAGTATTTT | CASSSGLAGGPLLGTDTQYF
TRBJ2-2 | . | . | TRBV14 | TGTGCCAGCAGCCCCACCAGGACCGGGGAGCTGTTTTTT | CASSPTRTGELFF
TRBJ2-3 | . | TRBD2 | TRBV6-4 | TGTGCCAGCAGTGACTCGCTCGGGACTAGCGGTCGCACAGATACGCAGTATTTT | CASSDSLGTSGRTDTQYF
TRBJ2-5 | . | TRBD2 | TRBV14 | TGTGCCAGCAGCCAAGAGGGGACTAGCGAAGAGACCCAGTACTTC | CASSQEGTSEETQYF
TRBJ2-7 | . | TRBD1 | TRBV11-3 | TGTGCCAGCAGCCCCAGACAGGGTGTATCTTACGAGCAGTACTTC | CASSPRQGVSYEQYF
TRBJ2-3 | . | TRBD1 | TRBV5-4 | TGTGCCAGCAGCTTGTGGGACAGGGGTTTTCTAGCGCGACGCACAGATACGCAGTATTTT | CASSLWDRGFLARRTDTQYF
TRBJ2-3 | . | TRBD1 | TRBV7-3 | TGTGCCAGCAGTCCCCGGACAGGCCACACAGATACGCAGTATTTT | CASSPRTGHTDTQYF
TRBJ1-1 | . | . | TRBV5-1 | TGCGCCAGCAGCTCGTACGCGGGGATGAACACTGAAGCTTTCTTT | CASSSYAGMNTEAFF
TRBJ1-1 | . | . | TRBV18 | TGTGCCAGCTCACCAAAAACAGGGCCCCACCCTGAAGCTTTCTTT | CASSPKTGPHPEAFF
TRBJ2-7 | . | . | TRBV7-8 | TGTGCCAGCAGCTTAGACAGGTCGTCCGAGCAGTACTTC | CASSLDRSSEQYF
TRBJ2-3 | . | TRBD2 | TRBV7-9 | TGTGCCAGCAGCTTTGGGGGAGGGAGCACAGATACGCAGTATTTT | CASSFGGGSTDTQYF
TRBJ1-1 | . | . | TRBV6-5 | TGTGCCAGCAGTTACGCGGGGGCCCCTGAAGCTTTCTTT | CASSYAGAPEAFF
TRBJ2-7 | . | . | TRBV18 | TGTGCCAGCTCACCAAGAAGTCACAGCGGCAACGAGCAGTACTTC | CASSPRSHSGNEQYF
TRBJ2-4 | . | . | TRBV11-1 | TGTGCCAGCAGCCACGGACAGAAAAACATTCAGTACTTC | CASSHGQKNIQYF
TRBJ2-2 | . | TRBD2 | TRBV7-3 | TGTGCCAGCAGCTATGGACTAGGGGACACCGGGGAGCTGTTTTTT | CASSYGLGDTGELFF
TRBJ2-5 | . | . | TRBV9 | TGTGCCAGCAGCGTAGGTGGGGCGGGACAAGAGACCCAGTACTTC | CASSVGGAGQETQYF
TRBJ2-5 | . | . | TRBV10-3 | TGTGCCATCAGTCAGGGGGGTACAGTTGCGGGATGGACAGAGACCCAGTACTTC | CAISQGGTVAGWTETQYF
TRBJ1-5 | few | . | TRBV3-1/TRBV3-2 | TGTGCCAGCAGCCAAGAAGCGAATCAGCCCCAGCATTTT | CASSQEANQPQHF
TRBJ2-3 | few | TRBD2 | TRBV5-1 | TGCGCCAGCAGGCTCGGAGCGGGGCAGCCCACAGATACGCAGTATTTT | CASRLGAGQPTDTQYF
TRBJ2-2 | . | . | TRBV11-2 | TGTGCCAGCAGCTTATCGGGCACCGGGGAGCTGTTTTTT | CASSLSGTGELFF
TRBJ2-5 | . | TRBD2 | TRBV10-3 | TGTGCCACTAAATCGACTAGCGGGGAAAGTCAAGAGACCCAGTACTTC | CATKSTSGESQETQYF
TRBJ2-7 | . | TRBD2 | TRBV6-6 | TGTGCCAGCAGTTACTCGTTGGCTAGCGGCTCCTACGAGCAGTACTTC | CASSYSLASGSYEQYF
TRBJ1-1 | . | TRBD1 | TRBV6-5 | TGTGCCAGCAGTTCAGTTCCCGGACAGGGGGAGTCTGAAGCTTTCTTT | CASSSVPGQGESEAFF
TRBJ2-7 | many | TRBD2 | TRBV4-1 | TGCGCCAGCAGCCAGCGGGGACGGGGGGATGAAGAGCAGTACTTC | CASSQRGRGDEEQYF
TRBJ1-1 | . | . | TRBV2 | TGTGCCAGCAGTTATGAGGAAAGGTACACTGAAGCTTTCTTT | CASSYEERYTEAFF
TRBJ1-6 | once | . | TRBV5-1 | TGCGCCAGCAGCTTCGGGGGAAGCTCCTATAATTCACCCCTCCACTTT | CASSFGGSSYNSPLHF
TRBJ1-2 | . | . | TRBV5-8 | TGTGCCAGCAGATTACGGGGCGGGGGGCTTAACTATGGCTACACCTTC | CASRLRGGGLNYGYTF
TRBJ1-3 | . | . | TRBV10-3 | TGTGCCACCTCAGACAGGCGATACTCTGGAAACACCATATATTTT | CATSDRRYSGNTIYF
TRBJ2-5 | . | TRBD2 | TRBV3-1/TRBV3-2 | TGTGCCAGCAGCCAAGGTTCTAGCGGGGGGGCCCGGGAGACCCAGTACTTC | CASSQGSSGGARETQYF
TRBJ1-3 | . | . | TRBV9 | TGTGCCAGCAGCGTAGTACAGGGCGGACCCGGAAACACCATATATTTT | CASSVVQGGPGNTIYF
TRBJ2-7 | . | TRBD1 | TRBV6-5 | TGTGCCAGCAGCCCCGAAGGGACAGCACTCTACGAGCAGTACTTC | CASSPEGTALYEQYF
TRBJ2-1 | once | . | TRBV6-5 | TGTGCCAGCAGGTACAGCCTTTACAATGAGCAGTTCTTC | CASRYSLYNEQFF
TRBJ1-3 | few | TRBD1 | TRBV5-6 | TGTGCCAGCAGAACTACAGGGGAAGAAAGAAACACCATATATTTT | CASRTTGEERNTIYF
TRBJ2-3 | . | TRBD2 | TRBV9 | TGTGCCAGCAGCTTATCTAGCGGGGGGAGCACAGATACGCAGTATTTT | CASSLSSGGSTDTQYF
TRBJ2-6 | . | TRBD1 | TRBV19 | TGTGCCAGTAGTATACCGGGACAGGGGGCTGGAGGGGCCAACGTCCTGACTTTC | CASSIPGQGAGGANVLTF
TRBJ1-5 | . | . | TRBV7-9 | TGTGCCAGCAGCCCCCTACAGGACAGCAATCAGCCCCAGCATTTT | CASSPLQDSNQPQHF
TRBJ2-2 | few | TRBD2 | TRBV6-5 | TGTGCCAGCAGTTACTCGAATAGCGGGAACGGGGAGCTGTTTTTT | CASSYSNSGNGELFF
TRBJ2-1 | . | . | TRBV7-6 | TGTGCCAGCAGTTTTACAGGGTATGAGCAGTTCTTC | CASSFTGYEQFF
TRBJ1-5 | . | . | TRBV6-2/TRBV6-3 | TGTGCCAGCAGTTATCTTAATCAGCCCCAGCATTTT | CASSYLNQPQHF
TRBJ2-5 | once | . | TRBV7-6 | TGTGCCAGCAGCTTCATTTGGACATCAGAAGAGACCCAGTACTTC | CASSFIWTSEETQYF
TRBJ1-1 | . | . | TRBV5-1 | TGCGCCAGCAGCTCAGTAGGAGCGGGCCCGAACACTGAAGCTTTCTTT | CASSSVGAGPNTEAFF
TRBJ2-4 | . | . | TRBV25-1 | TGTTCCAGGGCAATAAACATTCAGTACTTC | CSRAINIQYF
TRBJ1-2 | . | TRBD1 | TRBV19 | TGTGCCAGTAGAAAACGCGAGGGACAGGGGTTTTATGGCTACACCTTC | CASRKREGQGFYGYTF
TRBJ1-5 | . | . | TRBV3-1/TRBV3-2 | TGTGCCAGCAGCCAAGATACCGGGGAGAGGCCCCAGCATTTT | CASSQDTGERPQHF
TRBJ1-1 | once | TRBD1 | TRBV27 | TGTGCCAGCAGTTCCCGGGACAGTCCTGAAGCTTTCTTT | CASSSRDSPEAFF
TRBJ2-7 | . | TRBD1 | TRBV7-9 | TGTGCCAGCAGCTTATCACAGGGGGCAGACGAGCAGTACTTC | CASSLSQGADEQYF
TRBJ2-4 | . | . | TRBV7-9 | TGTGCCAGCAGCCCCCCTGGACTAGCCAAAAACATTCAGTACTTC | CASSPPGLAKNIQYF
TRBJ2-5 | . | TRBD1 | TRBV25-1 | TGTGCCAGCAGTGATGACAGGGGGAGCTTAGAGACCCAGTACTTC | CASSDDRGSLETQYF
TRBJ1-1 | . | TRBD1 | TRBV6-5 | TGTGCCATTGACAGGGGCACTGAAGCTTTCTTT | CAIDRGTEAFF